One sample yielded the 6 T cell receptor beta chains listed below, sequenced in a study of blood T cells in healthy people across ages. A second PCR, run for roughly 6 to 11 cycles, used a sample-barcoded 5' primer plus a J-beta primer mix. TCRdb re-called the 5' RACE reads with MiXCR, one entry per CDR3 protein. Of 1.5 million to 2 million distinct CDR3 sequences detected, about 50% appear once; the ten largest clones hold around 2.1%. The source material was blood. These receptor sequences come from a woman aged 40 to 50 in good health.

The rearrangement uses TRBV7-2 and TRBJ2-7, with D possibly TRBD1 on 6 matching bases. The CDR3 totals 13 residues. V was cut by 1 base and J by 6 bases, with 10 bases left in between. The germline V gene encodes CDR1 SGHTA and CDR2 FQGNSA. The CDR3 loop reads CASSLVRGIEQYF. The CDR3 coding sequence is TGTGCCAGCAGCTTAGTGAGGGGGATCGAGCAGTACTTC.

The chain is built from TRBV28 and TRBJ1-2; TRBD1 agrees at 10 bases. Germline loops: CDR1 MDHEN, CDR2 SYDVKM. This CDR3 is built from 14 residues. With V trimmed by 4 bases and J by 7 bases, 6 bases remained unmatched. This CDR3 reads CASSSPTGGLGYTF. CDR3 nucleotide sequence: TGTGCCAGCAGTTCCCCGACAGGGGGCCTTGGCTACACCTTC.

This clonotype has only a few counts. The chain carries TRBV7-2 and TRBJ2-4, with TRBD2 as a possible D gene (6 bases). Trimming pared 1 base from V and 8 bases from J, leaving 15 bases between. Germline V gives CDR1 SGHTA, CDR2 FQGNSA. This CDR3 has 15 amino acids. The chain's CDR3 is CASSLVGGLGDIQYF. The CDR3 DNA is TGTGCCAGCAGCTTAGTCGGGGGACTTGGGGACATTCAGTACTTC.

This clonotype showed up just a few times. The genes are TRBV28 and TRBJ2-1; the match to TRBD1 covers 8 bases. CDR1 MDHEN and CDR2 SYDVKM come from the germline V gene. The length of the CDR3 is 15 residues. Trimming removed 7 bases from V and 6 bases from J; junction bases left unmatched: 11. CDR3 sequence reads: CASIQGGTYGNEQFF. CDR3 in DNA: TGTGCCAGCATACAGGGGGGAACCTACGGCAATGAGCAGTTCTTC. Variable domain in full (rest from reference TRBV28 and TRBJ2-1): DVKVTQSSRYLVKRTGEKVFLECVQDMDHENMFWYRQDPGLGLRLIYFSYDVKMKEKGDIPEGYSVSREKKERFSLILESASTNQTSMYLCASIQGGTYGNEQFFGPGTRLTVL.

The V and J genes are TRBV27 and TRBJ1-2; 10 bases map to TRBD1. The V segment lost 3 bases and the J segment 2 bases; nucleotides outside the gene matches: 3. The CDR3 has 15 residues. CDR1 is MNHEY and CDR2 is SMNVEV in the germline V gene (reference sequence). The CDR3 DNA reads TGTGCCAGCAGTTTCGAGGGACAGGGGAACTATGGCTACACCTTC. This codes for CASSFEGQGNYGYTF.

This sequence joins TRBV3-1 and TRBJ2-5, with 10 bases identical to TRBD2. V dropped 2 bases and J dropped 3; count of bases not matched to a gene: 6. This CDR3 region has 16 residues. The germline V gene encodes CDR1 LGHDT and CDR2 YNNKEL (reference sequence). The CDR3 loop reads CASSQTGLAVKETQYF. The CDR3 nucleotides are TGTGCCAGCAGCCAAACCGGACTAGCGGTAAAAGAGACCCAGTACTTC.